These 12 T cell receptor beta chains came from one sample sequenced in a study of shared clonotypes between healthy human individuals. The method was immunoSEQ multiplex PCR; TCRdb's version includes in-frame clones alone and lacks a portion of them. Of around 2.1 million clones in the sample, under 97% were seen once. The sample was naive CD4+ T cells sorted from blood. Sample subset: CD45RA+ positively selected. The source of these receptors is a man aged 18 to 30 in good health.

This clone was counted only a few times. CDR3 in amino acids: CAWTLGGVAGNTIYF. The CDR3 region has the DNA TGTGCCTGGACCCTGGGGGGGGTGGCTGGAAACACCATATATTTT. The gene calls are TRBV30 and TRBJ1-3, with a possible D match to TRBD1 (5 bases). The germline V gene encodes CDR1 GTSNPN and CDR2 SVGIG (reference sequence). CDR3 length: 15 residues. V lost 4 bases and J lost 2, with 15 bases in between.

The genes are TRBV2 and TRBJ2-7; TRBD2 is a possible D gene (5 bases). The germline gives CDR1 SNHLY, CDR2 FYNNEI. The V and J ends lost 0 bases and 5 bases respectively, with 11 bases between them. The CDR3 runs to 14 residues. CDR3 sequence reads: CASSEARGIHEQYF. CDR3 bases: TGTGCCAGCAGTGAAGCTCGGGGTATCCACGAGCAGTACTTC.

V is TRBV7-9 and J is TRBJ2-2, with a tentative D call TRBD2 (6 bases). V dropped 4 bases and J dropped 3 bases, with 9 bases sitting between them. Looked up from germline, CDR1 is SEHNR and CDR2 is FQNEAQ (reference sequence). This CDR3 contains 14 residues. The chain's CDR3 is CASSSGSDTGELFF. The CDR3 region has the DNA TGTGCCAGCAGCTCCGGGAGTGACACCGGGGAGCTGTTTTTT.

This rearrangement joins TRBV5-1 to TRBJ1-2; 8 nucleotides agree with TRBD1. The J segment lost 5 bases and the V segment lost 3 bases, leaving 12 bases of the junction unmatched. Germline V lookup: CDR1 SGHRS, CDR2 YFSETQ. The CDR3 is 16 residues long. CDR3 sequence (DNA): TGCGCCAGCAGCTCCGCGGACAGGGCCTCCTCTTATGGCTACACCTTC. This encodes CASSSADRASSYGYTF.

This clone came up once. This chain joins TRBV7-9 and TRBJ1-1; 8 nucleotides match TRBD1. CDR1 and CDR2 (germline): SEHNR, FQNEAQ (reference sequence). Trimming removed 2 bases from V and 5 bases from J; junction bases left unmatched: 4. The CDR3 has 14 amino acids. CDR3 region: CASSLLTGDTEAFF. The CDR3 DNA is TGTGCCAGCAGCTTACTGACAGGGGATACTGAAGCTTTCTTT. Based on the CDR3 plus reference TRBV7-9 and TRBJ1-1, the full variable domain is DTGVSQNPRHKITKRGQNVTFRCDPISEHNRLYWYRQTLGQGPEFLTYFQNEAQLEKSRLLSDRFSAERPKGSFSTLEIQRTEQGDSAMYLCASSLLTGDTEAFFGQGTRLTVV.

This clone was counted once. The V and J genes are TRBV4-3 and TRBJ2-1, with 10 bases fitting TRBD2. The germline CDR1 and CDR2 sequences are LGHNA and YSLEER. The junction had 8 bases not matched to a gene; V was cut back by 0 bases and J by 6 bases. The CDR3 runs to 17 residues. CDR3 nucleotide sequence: TGCGCCAGCAGCCAAGATCCAGCGGGAGGGCATGGCAATGAGCAGTTCTTC. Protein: CASSQDPAGGHGNEQFF.

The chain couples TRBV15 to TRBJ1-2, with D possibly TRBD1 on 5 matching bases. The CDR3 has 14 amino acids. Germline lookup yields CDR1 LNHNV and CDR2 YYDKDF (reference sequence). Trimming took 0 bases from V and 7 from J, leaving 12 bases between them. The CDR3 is CATSREAQAGGYTF. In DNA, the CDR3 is TGTGCCACCAGCAGAGAGGCACAGGCGGGTGGCTACACCTTC.

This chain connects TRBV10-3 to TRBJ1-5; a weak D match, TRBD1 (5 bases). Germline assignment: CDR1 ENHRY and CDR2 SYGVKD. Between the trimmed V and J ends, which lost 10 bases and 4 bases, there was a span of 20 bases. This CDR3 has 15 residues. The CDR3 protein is CATRGQGAPNQPQHF. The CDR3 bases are TGTGCCACCCGAGGCCAAGGGGCGCCAAATCAGCCCCAGCATTTT.

The CDR3 reads CASSGGVTTNEKLFF. CDR3 sequence (DNA): TGTGCCAGCAGCGGAGGGGTTACAACTAATGAAAAACTGTTTTTT. The chain carries TRBV9 and TRBJ1-4, with a weak D call TRBD1 (5 bases). Germline V gene data show CDR1 as SGDLS and CDR2 as YYNGEE. The length of the CDR3 is 15 residues. The V end was cut by 3 bases, the J end by 0 bases, with 9 bases between.

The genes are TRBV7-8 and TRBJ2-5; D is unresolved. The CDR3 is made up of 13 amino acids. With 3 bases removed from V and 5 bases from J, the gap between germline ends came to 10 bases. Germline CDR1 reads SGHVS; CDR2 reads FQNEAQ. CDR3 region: CASSFKGPETQYF. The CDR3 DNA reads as TGTGCCAGCAGCTTTAAAGGTCCGGAGACCCAGTACTTC.

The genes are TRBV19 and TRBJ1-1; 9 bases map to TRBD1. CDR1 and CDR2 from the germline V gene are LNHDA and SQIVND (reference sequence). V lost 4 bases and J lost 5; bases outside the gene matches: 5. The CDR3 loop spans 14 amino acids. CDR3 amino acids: CASSRGQGRTEAFF. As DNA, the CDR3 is TGTGCCAGTAGTAGGGGACAGGGACGGACTGAAGCTTTCTTT.

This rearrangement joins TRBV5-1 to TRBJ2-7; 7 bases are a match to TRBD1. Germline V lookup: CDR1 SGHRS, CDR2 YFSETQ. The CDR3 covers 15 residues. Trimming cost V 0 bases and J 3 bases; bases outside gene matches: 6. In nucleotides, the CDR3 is TGCGCCAGCAGCTTGGCAGGGGACAGAGTCTACGAGCAGTACTTC. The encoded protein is CASSLAGDRVYEQYF. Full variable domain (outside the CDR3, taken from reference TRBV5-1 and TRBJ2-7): KAGVTQTPRYLIKTRGQQVTLSCSPISGHRSVSWYQQTPGQGLQFLFEYFSETQRNKGNFPGRFSGRQFSNSRSEMNVSTLELGDSALYLCASSLAGDRVYEQYFGPGTRLTVT.